The rows below give T cell receptor beta chains drawn from one sample of a study of T cell responses to AZD1222 COVID-19 vaccine. Some clones are missing from TCRdb's copy, which holds only in-frame ones; the method was immunoSEQ multiplex PCR. In the table there are approximately 140,000 clones, more than 85% of which are singletons. Sequenced here: peripheral blood, sampled 28 days after the second AZD1222 dose. The source is an adult who received the AZD1222 COVID-19 vaccine. Each CDR3 is given with its conserved first and last residue. The D gene is left open where the match is weak. Clone size, where shown, is once, few, many, or a class for clones that have expanded.

size: -; D: TRBD2; V: TRBV19; J: TRBJ2-3; DNA: TGTGCCAGTAGTATAGCCCCCAGGACTAGCGGGAGGACAGATACGCAGTATTTT; CDR3: CASSIAPRTSGRTDTQYF
size: -; D: TRBD2; V: TRBV28; J: TRBJ2-7; DNA: TGTGCCAGCAGTTTACCGACTAGCGGCTCCTACGAGCAGTACTTC; CDR3: CASSLPTSGSYEQYF
size: -; D: -; V: TRBV7-9; J: TRBJ2-7; DNA: TGTGCCAGCAGCTTAGAGGGTACGAGCCACGAGCAGTACTTC; CDR3: CASSLEGTSHEQYF
size: -; D: -; V: TRBV6-5; J: TRBJ1-5; DNA: TGTGCCAGCAGCGCTGGACAGTATAGCAATCAGCCCCAGCATTTT; CDR3: CASSAGQYSNQPQHF
size: -; D: -; V: TRBV6-5; J: TRBJ1-4; DNA: TGTGCCAGCACCCGCAGTTTTAATGAAAAACTGTTTTTT; CDR3: CASTRSFNEKLFF
size: -; D: TRBD2; V: TRBV18; J: TRBJ2-1; DNA: TGTGCCAGCTCTTCCGGGACTAGGACATACAATGAGCAGTTCTTC; CDR3: CASSSGTRTYNEQFF
size: -; D: -; V: TRBV6-5; J: TRBJ2-7; DNA: TGTGCCAGCAGCCGGGACATCACCTCCGAGCAGTACTTC; CDR3: CASSRDITSEQYF
size: once; D: TRBD1; V: TRBV18; J: TRBJ1-1; DNA: TGTGCCAGCTCACCCGTGGGTACAGGGGTGAACACTGAAGCTTTCTTT; CDR3: CASSPVGTGVNTEAFF
size: -; D: -; V: TRBV9; J: TRBJ2-3; DNA: TGTGCCAGCAGCGAGGAGGTGGGCACAGATACGCAGTATTTT; CDR3: CASSEEVGTDTQYF
size: -; D: TRBD2; V: TRBV7-9; J: TRBJ2-1; DNA: TGTGCCAGCAGCCCAGGACTAGCGGAGGAGAATGAGCAGTTCTTC; CDR3: CASSPGLAEENEQFF
size: once; D: -; V: TRBV6-2/TRBV6-3; J: TRBJ1-5; DNA: TGTGCCAGCAGTTATAGTTCTCGATGGCAGAACAATCAGCCCCAGCATTTT; CDR3: CASSYSSRWQNNQPQHF
size: -; D: -; V: TRBV18; J: TRBJ2-7; DNA: TGTGCCAGCTCACCCAGAATCGGTCGGGAGCAGTACTTC; CDR3: CASSPRIGREQYF
size: -; D: -; V: TRBV11-2; J: TRBJ2-7; DNA: TGTGCCAGCAGCTTAGGAGGGTTTAACGAGCAGTACTTC; CDR3: CASSLGGFNEQYF
size: -; D: -; V: TRBV14; J: TRBJ1-2; DNA: TGTGCCAGCAGCCTTACTTGGGGGGGCGCTTACTATGGCTACACCTTC; CDR3: CASSLTWGGAYYGYTF
size: -; D: -; V: TRBV7-6; J: TRBJ2-1; DNA: TGTGCCAGCAGCTTAGAACTAGCTGGAGGGGGTGAGCAGTTCTTC; CDR3: CASSLELAGGGEQFF
size: -; D: -; V: TRBV6-5; J: TRBJ2-3; DNA: TGTGCCAGCAGTTATCACCGCACAGATACGCAGTATTTT; CDR3: CASSYHRTDTQYF
size: few; D: -; V: TRBV5-1; J: TRBJ1-4; DNA: TGCGCCCGCCCCCCTGCAACTAATGAAAAACTGTTTTTT; CDR3: CARPPATNEKLFF
size: -; D: -; V: TRBV9; J: TRBJ2-3; DNA: TGTGCCAGCAGCGTAGTGGGGACTTATTCAGATACGCAGTATTTT; CDR3: CASSVVGTYSDTQYF
size: -; D: -; V: TRBV7-8; J: TRBJ1-1; DNA: TGTGCCAGCAGCTTACTCCAGAACACTGAAGCTTTCTTT; CDR3: CASSLLQNTEAFF
size: -; D: TRBD2; V: TRBV24-1; J: TRBJ2-2; DNA: TGTGCCACCAGTGACCCGACTAGCGGGCAAGACACCGGGGAGCTGTTTTTT; CDR3: CATSDPTSGQDTGELFF
size: -; D: -; V: TRBV12-5; J: TRBJ2-5; DNA: TGTGCTAGTGGTTTGGCCCCCGGGGGCGAGACCCAGTACTTC; CDR3: CASGLAPGGETQYF
size: -; D: TRBD2; V: TRBV7-2; J: TRBJ2-7; DNA: TGTGCCAGCAGCTTATATAGCGGGAGTTCCTACGAGCAGTACTTC; CDR3: CASSLYSGSSYEQYF
size: -; D: -; V: TRBV6-5; J: TRBJ1-5; DNA: TGTGCCAGCAGTTACTCGATACTGAGCAATCAGCCCCAGCATTTT; CDR3: CASSYSILSNQPQHF
size: -; D: -; V: TRBV20-1; J: TRBJ2-2; DNA: TGCAGTGCTAGTGCTGGCCTGGACACCGGGGAGCTGTTTTTT; CDR3: CSASAGLDTGELFF
size: -; D: TRBD1; V: TRBV5-1; J: TRBJ1-1; DNA: TGCGCCAGCAGCCTGGGGACAGCGTCTGAAGCTTTCTTT; CDR3: CASSLGTASEAFF
size: -; D: -; V: TRBV19; J: TRBJ2-1; DNA: TGTGCCACGGTCAGGGCTGGGGACATAAACAATGAGCAGTTCTTC; CDR3: CATVRAGDINNEQFF
size: -; D: -; V: TRBV11-2; J: TRBJ2-1; DNA: TGTGCCAGCAGCTTAGAAAGCGAGGTCTACAATGAGCAGTTCTTC; CDR3: CASSLESEVYNEQFF
size: -; D: TRBD2; V: TRBV24-1; J: TRBJ2-1; DNA: TGTGCCACCAGTGCCTACCTAGCGGGAGGAGCGCATGAGCAGTTCTTC; CDR3: CATSAYLAGGAHEQFF
size: -; D: -; V: TRBV18; J: TRBJ1-1; DNA: TGTGCCAGCTCACCACGGGAGAACACTGAAGCTTTCTTT; CDR3: CASSPRENTEAFF
size: -; D: -; V: TRBV6-6; J: TRBJ2-3; DNA: TGTGCCAGCAGTTTCGGGGGCGGGGATACGCAGTATTTT; CDR3: CASSFGGGDTQYF
size: -; D: -; V: TRBV3-1/TRBV3-2; J: TRBJ2-7; DNA: TGTGCCAGCAGCCAAGTGGACAGCTACGAGCAGTACTTC; CDR3: CASSQVDSYEQYF
size: -; D: TRBD2; V: TRBV19; J: TRBJ2-1; DNA: TGTGCCAGTAGTACTAGCGGCGTAAATGAGCAGTTCTTC; CDR3: CASSTSGVNEQFF
size: -; D: -; V: TRBV7-8; J: TRBJ2-2; DNA: TGTGCCAGCACCCCCGGGTCGAACACCGGGGAGCTGTTTTTT; CDR3: CASTPGSNTGELFF
size: -; D: TRBD1; V: TRBV27; J: TRBJ1-1; DNA: TGTGCCAGCAGTTTCCGGCAGGGGGCGAGGATGAACACTGAAGCTTTCTTT; CDR3: CASSFRQGARMNTEAFF
size: -; D: TRBD1; V: TRBV2; J: TRBJ1-4; DNA: TGTGCCAGCAAGAGGGGCGGGACAGAGAATGAAAAACTGTTTTTT; CDR3: CASKRGGTENEKLFF
size: -; D: -; V: TRBV2; J: TRBJ1-1; DNA: TGTGCCAGCAGTCCGGGAGGGTTCACTGAAGCTTTCTTT; CDR3: CASSPGGFTEAFF
size: few; D: -; V: TRBV2; J: TRBJ1-2; DNA: TGTGCCAGCAGCCCGGACAGCGTTCGTGCGGACTACACCTTC; CDR3: CASSPDSVRADYTF
size: -; D: TRBD1; V: TRBV19; J: TRBJ2-7; DNA: TGTGCCAGTAGTTCCGGGACAGGGTCCTACGAGCAGTACTTC; CDR3: CASSSGTGSYEQYF
size: once; D: -; V: TRBV6-5; J: TRBJ1-4; DNA: TGTGCCAGCAGTTACGGCCAGAATGAAAAACTGTTTTTT; CDR3: CASSYGQNEKLFF
size: -; D: -; V: TRBV19; J: TRBJ1-2; DNA: TGTGCCAGTAGTATTGCCGTCCGGGAAAACTATGGCTACACCTTC; CDR3: CASSIAVRENYGYTF
size: -; D: TRBD1; V: TRBV2; J: TRBJ1-5; DNA: TGTGCCAGCAGTGCTGGGACAGGGGGCAATCAGCCCCAGCATTTT; CDR3: CASSAGTGGNQPQHF
size: -; D: -; V: TRBV4-1; J: TRBJ2-3; DNA: TGCGCCAGCAGCCAAGGATTAAGAGATACGCAGTATTTT; CDR3: CASSQGLRDTQYF
size: -; D: -; V: TRBV6-5; J: TRBJ1-1; DNA: TGTGCCAGCAGTATTGGCCAAAACACTGAAGCTTTCTTT; CDR3: CASSIGQNTEAFF
size: -; D: -; V: TRBV10-3; J: TRBJ1-2; DNA: TGTGCCACGCACAGGGATACATATGGCTACACCTTC; CDR3: CATHRDTYGYTF
size: -; D: TRBD1; V: TRBV19; J: TRBJ2-1; DNA: TGTGCCAGTAGGGTGGGCAGGGGGTGGAATGAGCAGTTCTTC; CDR3: CASRVGRGWNEQFF
size: -; D: -; V: TRBV10-3; J: TRBJ1-2; DNA: TGTGCCATCAGTGAGTCGGCGAGTGGCTACACCTTC; CDR3: CAISESASGYTF
size: -; D: TRBD1; V: TRBV27; J: TRBJ1-1; DNA: TGTGCCAGCAGGAGGACAGGGGTAAGCAGTGGCACTGAAGCTTTCTTT; CDR3: CASRRTGVSSGTEAFF
size: -; D: -; V: TRBV18; J: TRBJ2-7; DNA: TGTGCCAGCTCACCTCGACAGAATTTCTACGAGCAGTACTTC; CDR3: CASSPRQNFYEQYF
size: -; D: -; V: TRBV5-6; J: TRBJ2-5; DNA: TGTGCCAGCAGCCCCCGGACTAATCCATCCGAGACCCAGTACTTC; CDR3: CASSPRTNPSETQYF
size: once; D: -; V: TRBV10-3; J: TRBJ1-3; DNA: TGTGCCATCAGTGATAGACAAAGCTCTGGAAACACCATATATTTT; CDR3: CAISDRQSSGNTIYF
size: few; D: -; V: TRBV7-2; J: TRBJ2-7; DNA: TGTGCCAGCAGCTTGCCGGGACGGATTTCCCACGAGCAGTACTTC; CDR3: CASSLPGRISHEQYF
size: -; D: TRBD2; V: TRBV18; J: TRBJ2-1; DNA: TGTGCCAGCTCATCGGGACTAGCGGGAGAAGGAGAGCAGTTCTTC; CDR3: CASSSGLAGEGEQFF
size: -; D: -; V: TRBV9; J: TRBJ1-2; DNA: TGTGCCAGCAGCGCACCCCGGGGGCCGAGTGACTATGGCTACACCTTC; CDR3: CASSAPRGPSDYGYTF
size: -; D: -; V: TRBV10-3; J: TRBJ1-3; DNA: TGTGCCATCAGCTCCGAGTGGGGAACTGGAAACACCATATATTTT; CDR3: CAISSEWGTGNTIYF
size: -; D: TRBD1; V: TRBV6-5; J: TRBJ1-2; DNA: TGTGCCAGCAGAATCGGGGACAGAGGCTACACCTTC; CDR3: CASRIGDRGYTF
size: -; D: -; V: TRBV12-5; J: TRBJ2-1; DNA: TGTGCTAGTGCCCGGGACCTCTCTGAGCAGTTCTTC; CDR3: CASARDLSEQFF
size: once; D: -; V: TRBV24-1; J: TRBJ2-7; DNA: TGTGCCACCAGTGACCCACGGGTGACAGGTGACTACGAGCAGTACTTC; CDR3: CATSDPRVTGDYEQYF
size: -; D: -; V: TRBV3-1/TRBV3-2; J: TRBJ2-1; DNA: TGTGCCAGCAGCCCCGTGTTCGGGAGCTACAATGAGCAGTTCTTC; CDR3: CASSPVFGSYNEQFF
size: -; D: TRBD2; V: TRBV5-1; J: TRBJ2-7; DNA: TGCGCCAGCAGCTTGGACCCTAGCGGTGAGCAGTACTTC; CDR3: CASSLDPSGEQYF
size: -; D: -; V: TRBV6-5; J: TRBJ1-2; DNA: TGTGCCAGCGGTTATATTAGGGGCAAATCTAACTATGGCTACACCTTC; CDR3: CASGYIRGKSNYGYTF